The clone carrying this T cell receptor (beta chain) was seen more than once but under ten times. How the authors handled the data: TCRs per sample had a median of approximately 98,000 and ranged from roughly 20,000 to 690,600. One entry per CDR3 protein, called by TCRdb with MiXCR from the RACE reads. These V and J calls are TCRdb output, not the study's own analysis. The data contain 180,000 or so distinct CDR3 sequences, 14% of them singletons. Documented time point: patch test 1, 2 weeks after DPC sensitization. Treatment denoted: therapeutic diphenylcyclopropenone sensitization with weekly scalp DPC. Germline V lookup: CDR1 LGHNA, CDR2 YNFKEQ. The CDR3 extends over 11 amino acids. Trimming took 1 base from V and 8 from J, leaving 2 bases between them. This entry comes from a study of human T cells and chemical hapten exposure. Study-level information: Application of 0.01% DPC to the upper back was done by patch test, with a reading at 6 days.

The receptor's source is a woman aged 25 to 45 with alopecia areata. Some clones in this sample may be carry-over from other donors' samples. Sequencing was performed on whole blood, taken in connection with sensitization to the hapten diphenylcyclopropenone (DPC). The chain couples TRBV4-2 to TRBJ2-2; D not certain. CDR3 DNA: TGTGCCAGCAGCCAAGGGGGGGAGCTGTTTTTT. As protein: CASSQGGELFF.